This TCR beta chain was retrieved from a study of chemoradiotherapy in HPV16-positive cancers (dated 2022 in TCRdb). Turning to the overall study: Functional T-cell assays on cells from a couple of HPV16-positive patients defined candidate HPV-specific T-cell clones and common TCR motifs. TCR repertoires from roughly 87 patients with HPV-related cancers were then used to track the candidate HPV-specific TCRs and motifs. Whether T-cell immunity against the HPV oncoproteins E6 and E7 changes during chemoradiotherapy and whether survival is affected by this immunity were examined in the study. General findings and caveats noted by the study authors: Expansion of candidate HPV-specific clones and E7-related TCR motifs was observed in the tumor microenvironment during treatment, whereas no such expansion was observed for non-HPV-specific T cells. The functional definition of HPV-specific T cells was derived from only two HPV16-positive patients, and the survival association was reported for HPV16-positive patients. In HPV16-positive patients, expansion of HPV-responsive T cells during chemoradiotherapy was found to be associated with improved recurrence-free survival.

Library prep was done by the immunoSEQ multiplex PCR assay. The table comes from immuneACCESS by way of TCRdb, which keeps in-frame sequences with V and J called. Part of the clones is missing from these tables; in studies checked, under half for an unresolved V gene and the rest for unknown reasons. The sample contains roughly 1,800 clones, approximately 94% of them found a single time. The top ten hold approximately 2% of the sample. The CDR3 numbers 15 residues from cysteine through phenylalanine. Kept here is only the CDR3 DNA, which spans 45 bases and is read in frame from base 1. Sequences SGHDT (CDR1) and YYEEEE (CDR2) are obtained from the germline V gene. V gives up 2 bases and J gives up 3 bases, and the segment between their germline ends measures 12 bases. As to this clone: Its recognized antigen is unknown. Per-base qualities were not stored, and no clone one base away is much larger.

Repertoires were sampled multiple times during chemoradiotherapy, which allowed clonal expansion in the tumor microenvironment to be followed. The clonotype was recovered from a human donor with HPV-associated anogenital cancer. This chain is built from TRBV5-6 and TRBJ2-1, with the D segment identity uncertain. The sequenced sample was tumor tissue, obtained from a patient who underwent chemoradiotherapy. The nucleotide sequence reads TGTGCCAGCAGCTTCTCTTCAGGCCTCTACAATGAGCAGTTCTTC. Its translation is CASSFSSGLYNEQFF.